Below, one TCR beta chain is given with its context. Germline CDR1 and CDR2: MNHEY and SVGAGI. Between the trimmed V and J ends, which lost 3 bases and 2 bases, there was a span of 9 bases. The CDR3 runs to 14 residues. This sample is part of a study of response to subunit inactivated influenza vaccine. TCRdb re-called the RT-PCR reads through MiXCR, storing one row per CDR3 protein. The data contain a few hundred thousand distinct CDR3 sequences, about 10% of them singletons. These data were also reused for a study on T cells expressing NK-cell markers. That report notes: Production of TCR beta cDNA relied on 5'RACE template switching with UMIs. Also leading the CD3+CD56-NKG2C+ fraction in a few donors were these clonotypes.

This chain uses TRBV6-5 with TRBJ2-3; D is unresolved. The sequence was collected from a man in his forties or fifties who received an inactivated influenza vaccine. Sample: PBMCs from blood, taken on the day of vaccination. CDR3 DNA: TGTGCCAGCAGTTATAACCCCTCCACAGATACGCAGTATTTT. It is translated as CASSYNPSTDTQYF.